This TCR beta chain appears in the sequencing data of a study of blood T cell repertoires in COVID-19. At the level of the study: Samples came from the United States, Italy and Spain, spanning acute and convalescent COVID-19. T cells, B-cell-depleted T cells, or PBMCs supplied cDNA or gDNA.

Original analysis: How many nucleated cells were present was estimated from reference gene primer amplification. TCRdb keeps only in-frame clones here, not all; method: immunoSEQ multiplex PCR. V, J and clone size are taken as reported in that table, and D and trimming were inferred from the DNA itself. The table records some 99,000 clones, 60% to 85% of them present only once. There are 12 residues in the CDR3. The germline V and J ends were trimmed by 7 bases and 12 bases, with 19 bases remaining between them. Germline V lookup: CDR1 SEHNR, CDR2 FQNEAQ (reference sequence). Sequencing input: peripheral blood. The genes are TRBV7-9 and TRBJ2-7, with a possible D match to TRBD1 (5 bases). The source of this sequence is a human donor in a cohort sampled during active or convalescent COVID-19. The chain's CDR3 is CASTRLPQDRYF. The CDR3 DNA is TGTGCCAGCACCCGACTCCCACAGGACCGGTACTTC.